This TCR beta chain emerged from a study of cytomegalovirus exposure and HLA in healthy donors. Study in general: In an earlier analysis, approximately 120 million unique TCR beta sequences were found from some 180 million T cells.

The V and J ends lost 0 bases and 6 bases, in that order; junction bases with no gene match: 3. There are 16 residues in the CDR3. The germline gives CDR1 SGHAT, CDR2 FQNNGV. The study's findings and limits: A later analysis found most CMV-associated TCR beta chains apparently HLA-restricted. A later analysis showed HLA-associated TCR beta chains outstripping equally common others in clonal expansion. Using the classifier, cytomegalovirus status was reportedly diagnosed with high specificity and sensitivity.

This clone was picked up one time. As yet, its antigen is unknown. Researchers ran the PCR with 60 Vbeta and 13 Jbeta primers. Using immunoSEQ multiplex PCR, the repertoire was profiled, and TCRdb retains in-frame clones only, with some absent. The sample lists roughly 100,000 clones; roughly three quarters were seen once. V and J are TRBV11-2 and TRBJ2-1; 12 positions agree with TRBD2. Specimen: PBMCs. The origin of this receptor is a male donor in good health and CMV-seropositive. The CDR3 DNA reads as TGTGCCAGCAGCTTAGATAGGACTAGCGGGACCAATGAGCAGTTCTTC. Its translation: CASSLDRTSGTNEQFF.